The 9 T cell receptor beta chains in this list originate from one sample, sequenced in a study of T cells expressing NK-cell markers. TCRdb reanalyzed the 5' RACE reads, giving one entry per CDR3 protein sequence and no DNA. The listing contains about 390,000 distinct CDR3 sequences. The sequenced material came from blood T cells: a sorted CD56 or NKG2C T cell subset, CD4+ or CD8+ T cells, or bulk PBMC T cells (not recorded which). Receptor source: a woman between 45 and 65 years old in good health.

The chain has TRBV6-2 or TRBV6-3 and TRBJ2-1; TCRdb's D call, TRBD2, is unchecked because there is no DNA. Germline lookup yields CDR1 MNHEY and CDR2 SVGEGT. This CDR3 region has 12 residues. The CDR3 here is CASSYPGTRQFF.

The chain uses TRBV29-1 and TRBJ1-1; as DNA is missing, the TRBD1 call by TCRdb cannot be tested. This CDR3 region has 16 residues. CDR1 and CDR2 (germline): SQVTM, ANQGSEA. CDR3 residues: CSVAETGFVASTEAFF.

V gene TRBV6-5 combines with J gene TRBJ2-7. CDR3 length: 13 residues. Germline loops: CDR1 MNHEY, CDR2 SVGAGI. Here the CDR3 reads CASSYTANTGQYF.

The V gene is TRBV20-1, the J gene TRBJ2-1. CDR1 DFQATT and CDR2 SNEGSKA come from the germline V gene (reference sequence). The CDR3 has 13 residues. CDR3 protein: CSARRASRNEQFF.

The V call is TRBV7-2, the J call TRBJ2-1; TCRdb names TRBD1, which stays unverified in the absence of DNA. The CDR3 is made up of 12 amino acids. Per the germline V gene, CDR1 is SGHTA and CDR2 is FQGNSA. CDR3 sequence: CASSAGWYEQFF. Using reference TRBV7-2 and TRBJ2-1 for the parts outside the CDR3, the full variable domain is GAGVSQSPSNKVTEKGKDVELRCDPISGHTALYWYRQSLGQGLEFLIYFQGNSAPDKSGLPSDRFSAERTGGSVSTLTIQRTQQEDSAVYLCASSAGWYEQFFGPGTRLTVL.

This chain connects TRBV5-5 to TRBJ2-5; TCRdb names TRBD1, which stays unverified in the absence of DNA. This CDR3 region has 16 residues. The germline CDR1 and CDR2 sequences are SGHKS and YYEKEE (reference sequence). The CDR3 spells CASSPSRDRGPETQYF.

The chain is built from TRBV5-5 and TRBJ2-2; lacking DNA, the TRBD2 call made by TCRdb goes unchecked. The germline gives CDR1 SGHKS, CDR2 YYEKEE (reference sequence). The length of the CDR3 is 17 residues. This CDR3 reads CASSWGTSGRFSGELFF.

The gene calls are TRBV6-5 and TRBJ2-3; the D gene TCRdb calls, TRBD2, cannot be checked with no DNA. Per germline, CDR1 MNHEY and CDR2 SVGAGI. The CDR3 totals 17 residues. CDR3: CASSRPGLAGATDTQYF.

V and J are TRBV29-1 and TRBJ2-5; the TCRdb call, TRBD2, lacks DNA for checking. Germline V gene lookup returns CDR1 SQVTM and CDR2 ANQGSEA. The CDR3 runs to 14 residues. CDR3 sequence: CSVTLRPRVLAQYF.